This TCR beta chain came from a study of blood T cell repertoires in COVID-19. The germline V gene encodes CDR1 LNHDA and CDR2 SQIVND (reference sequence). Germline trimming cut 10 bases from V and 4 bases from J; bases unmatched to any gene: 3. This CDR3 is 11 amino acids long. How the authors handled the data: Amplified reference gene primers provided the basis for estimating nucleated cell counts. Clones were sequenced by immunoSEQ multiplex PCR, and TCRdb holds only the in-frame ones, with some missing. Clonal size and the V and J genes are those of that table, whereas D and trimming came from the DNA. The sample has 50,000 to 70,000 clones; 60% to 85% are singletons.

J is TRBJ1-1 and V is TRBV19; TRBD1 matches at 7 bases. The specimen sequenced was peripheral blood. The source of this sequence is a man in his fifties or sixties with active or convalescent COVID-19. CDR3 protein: CAIRQGTEAFF. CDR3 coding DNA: TGTGCCATCCGACAGGGCACTGAAGCTTTCTTT.